The TCR beta chain under discussion was sequenced for a study of T cells in Graves' hyperthyroidism and ophthalmopathy. Criteria for exclusion of patients were uncontrolled infection, other autoimmune disease, pregnancy or lactation. Germline V gene data show CDR1 as MNHNS and CDR2 as SASEGT. Trimming took 11 bases from V and 4 from J, leaving 9 bases between them. This CDR3 is built from 12 residues. Using RNA transcripts as the source, TCR beta CDR3 regions were amplified. When the TCR CDR3 underwent first-round RT-PCR, the HTBI primer set was used. Using its own MiXCR run on the multiplex PCR reads, TCRdb lists one record per CDR3 protein. Of about 250,000 distinct CDR3 sequences listed, 22% are singletons.

The V gene is TRBV6-1, the J gene TRBJ2-6; possibly TRBD1 for D (5 bases). The specimen sequenced was blood. The sequence was obtained from a man younger than 45 with Graves' ophthalmopathy. Here the CDR3 reads CAAKGGANVLTF. The CDR3 nucleotides read TGTGCCGCCAAGGGGGGGGCCAACGTCCTGACTTTC.